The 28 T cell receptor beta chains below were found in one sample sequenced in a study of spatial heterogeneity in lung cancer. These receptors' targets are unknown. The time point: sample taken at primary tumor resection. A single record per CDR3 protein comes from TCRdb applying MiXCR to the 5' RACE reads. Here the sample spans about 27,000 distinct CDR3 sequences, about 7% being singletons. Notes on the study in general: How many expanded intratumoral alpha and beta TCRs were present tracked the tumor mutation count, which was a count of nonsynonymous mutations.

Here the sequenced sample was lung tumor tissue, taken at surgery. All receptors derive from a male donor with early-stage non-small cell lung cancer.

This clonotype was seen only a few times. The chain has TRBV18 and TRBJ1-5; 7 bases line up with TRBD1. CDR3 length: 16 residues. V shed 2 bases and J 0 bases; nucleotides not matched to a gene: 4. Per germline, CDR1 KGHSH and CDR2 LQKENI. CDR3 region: CASSPEGAYSNQPQHF. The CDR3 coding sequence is TGTGCCAGCTCACCAGAGGGGGCTTATAGCAATCAGCCCCAGCATTTT.

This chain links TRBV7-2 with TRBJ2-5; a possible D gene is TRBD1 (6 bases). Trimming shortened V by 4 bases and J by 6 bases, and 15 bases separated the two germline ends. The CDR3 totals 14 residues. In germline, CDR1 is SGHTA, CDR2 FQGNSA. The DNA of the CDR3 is TGTGCCAGCAGCTCCACCTCCAGGGGACAGACCCAGTACTTC. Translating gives CASSSTSRGQTQYF.

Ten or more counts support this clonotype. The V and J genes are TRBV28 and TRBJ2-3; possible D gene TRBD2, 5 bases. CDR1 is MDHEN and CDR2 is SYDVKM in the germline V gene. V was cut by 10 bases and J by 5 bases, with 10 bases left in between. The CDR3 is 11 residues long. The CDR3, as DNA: TGTGCCACAACGGAGGAAGATACGCAGTATTTT. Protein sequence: CATTEEDTQYF.

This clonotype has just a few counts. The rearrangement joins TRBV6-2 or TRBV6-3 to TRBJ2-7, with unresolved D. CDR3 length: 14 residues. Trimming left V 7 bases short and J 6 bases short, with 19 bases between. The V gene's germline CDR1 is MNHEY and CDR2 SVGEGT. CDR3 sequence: CASIMDSSSIEQYF. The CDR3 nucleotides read TGTGCCAGCATTATGGATTCTTCCTCCATCGAGCAGTACTTC.

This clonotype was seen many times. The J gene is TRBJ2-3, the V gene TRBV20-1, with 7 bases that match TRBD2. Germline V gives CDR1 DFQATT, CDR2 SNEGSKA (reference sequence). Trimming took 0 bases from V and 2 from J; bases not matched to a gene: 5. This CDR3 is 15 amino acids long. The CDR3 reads CSARDLSGATDTQYF. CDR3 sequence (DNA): TGCAGTGCTAGAGATCTGAGCGGGGCCACAGATACGCAGTATTTT.

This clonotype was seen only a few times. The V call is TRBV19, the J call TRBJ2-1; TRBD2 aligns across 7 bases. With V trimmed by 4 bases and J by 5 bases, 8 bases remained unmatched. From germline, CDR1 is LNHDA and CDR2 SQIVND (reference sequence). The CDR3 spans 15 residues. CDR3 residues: CASSTLNAGDNEQFF. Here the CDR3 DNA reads TGTGCCAGTAGTACTCTAAATGCGGGGGACAATGAGCAGTTCTTC.

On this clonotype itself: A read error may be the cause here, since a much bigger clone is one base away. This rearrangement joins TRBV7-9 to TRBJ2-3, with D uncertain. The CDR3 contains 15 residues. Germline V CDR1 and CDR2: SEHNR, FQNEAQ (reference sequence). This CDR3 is CANSSLSTSTDTQYF. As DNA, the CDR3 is TGTGCCAACAGCTCCTTGTCGACTAGCACAGATACGCAGTATTTT.

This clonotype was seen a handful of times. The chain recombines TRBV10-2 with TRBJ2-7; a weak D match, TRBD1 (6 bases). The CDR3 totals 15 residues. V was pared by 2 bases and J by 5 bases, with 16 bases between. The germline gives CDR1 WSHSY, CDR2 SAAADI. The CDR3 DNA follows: TGCGCCAGCAGTGAGCAGGGGACAAGGCGGGACGAGCAGTACTTC. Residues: CASSEQGTRRDEQYF.

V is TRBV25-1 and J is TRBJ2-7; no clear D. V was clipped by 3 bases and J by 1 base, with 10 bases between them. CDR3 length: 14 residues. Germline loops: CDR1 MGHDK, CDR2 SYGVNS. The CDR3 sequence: CASSDHPPSYEQYF. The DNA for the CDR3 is TGTGCCAGCAGTGATCACCCCCCTTCCTACGAGCAGTACTTC.

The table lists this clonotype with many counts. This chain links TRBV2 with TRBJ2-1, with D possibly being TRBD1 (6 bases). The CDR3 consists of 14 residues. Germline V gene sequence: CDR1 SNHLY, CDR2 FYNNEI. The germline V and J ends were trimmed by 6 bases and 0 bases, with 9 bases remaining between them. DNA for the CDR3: TGTGCCAGCAGCGAGGGGGACTCCTACAATGAGCAGTTCTTC. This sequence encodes CASSEGDSYNEQFF.

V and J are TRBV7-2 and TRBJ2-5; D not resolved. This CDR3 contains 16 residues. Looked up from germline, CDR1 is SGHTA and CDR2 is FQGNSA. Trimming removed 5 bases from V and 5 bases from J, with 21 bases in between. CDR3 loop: CASSPRAVPGRETQYF. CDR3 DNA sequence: TGTGCCAGCAGCCCCCGGGCGGTCCCCGGCAGGGAGACCCAGTACTTC.

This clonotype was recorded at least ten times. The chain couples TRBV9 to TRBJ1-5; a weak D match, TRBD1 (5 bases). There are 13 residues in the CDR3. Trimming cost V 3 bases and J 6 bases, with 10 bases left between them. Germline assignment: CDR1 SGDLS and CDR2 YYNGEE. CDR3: CASSAGGGQPQHF. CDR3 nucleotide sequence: TGTGCCAGCAGCGCCGGGGGAGGTCAGCCCCAGCATTTT. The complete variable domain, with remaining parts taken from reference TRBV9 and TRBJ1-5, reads DSGVTQTPKHLITATGQRVTLRCSPRSGDLSVYWYQQSLDQGLQFLIQYYNGEERAKGNILERFSAQQFPDLHSELNLSSLELGDSALYFCASSAGGGQPQHFGDGTRLSIL.

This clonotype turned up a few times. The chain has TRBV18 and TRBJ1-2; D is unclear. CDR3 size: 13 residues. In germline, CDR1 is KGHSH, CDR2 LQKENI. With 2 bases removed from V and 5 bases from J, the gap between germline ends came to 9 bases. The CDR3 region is CASSPVQEYGYTF. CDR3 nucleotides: TGTGCCAGCTCACCAGTTCAGGAATATGGCTACACCTTC.

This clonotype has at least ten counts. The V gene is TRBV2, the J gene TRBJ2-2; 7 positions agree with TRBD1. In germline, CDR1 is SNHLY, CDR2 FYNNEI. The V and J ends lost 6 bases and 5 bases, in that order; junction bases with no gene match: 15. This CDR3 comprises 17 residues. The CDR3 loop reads CASRGGQGVARTGELFF. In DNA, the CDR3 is TGTGCCAGCAGAGGTGGGCAGGGGGTCGCGAGGACCGGGGAGCTGTTTTTT.

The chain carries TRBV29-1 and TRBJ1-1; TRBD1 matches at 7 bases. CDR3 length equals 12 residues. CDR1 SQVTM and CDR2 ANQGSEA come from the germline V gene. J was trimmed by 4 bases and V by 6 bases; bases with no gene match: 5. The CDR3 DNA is TGCAGCGTAGCAGGGGGAAGCACTGAAGCTTTCTTT. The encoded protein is CSVAGGSTEAFF.

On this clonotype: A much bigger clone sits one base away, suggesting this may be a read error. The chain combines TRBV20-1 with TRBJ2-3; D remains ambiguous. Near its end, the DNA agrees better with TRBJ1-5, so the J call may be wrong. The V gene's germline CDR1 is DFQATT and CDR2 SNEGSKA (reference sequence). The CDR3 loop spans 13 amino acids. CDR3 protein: CSASLVSTDTQHF. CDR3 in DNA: TGCAGTGCTAGTCTGGTGAGCACAGATACGCAGCATTTT.

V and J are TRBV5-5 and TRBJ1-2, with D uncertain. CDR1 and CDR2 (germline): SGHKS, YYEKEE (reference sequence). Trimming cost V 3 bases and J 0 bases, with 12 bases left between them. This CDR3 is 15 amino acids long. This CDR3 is CASSSFSSTNYGYTF. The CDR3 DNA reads TGTGCCAGCAGCTCCTTCAGCTCAACTAACTATGGCTACACCTTC.

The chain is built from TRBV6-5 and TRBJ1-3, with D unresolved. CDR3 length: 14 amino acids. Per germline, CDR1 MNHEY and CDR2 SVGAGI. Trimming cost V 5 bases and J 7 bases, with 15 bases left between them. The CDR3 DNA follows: TGTGCCAGCAGTCCCCAGCTGACCGGCAACACCATATATTTT. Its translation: CASSPQLTGNTIYF.

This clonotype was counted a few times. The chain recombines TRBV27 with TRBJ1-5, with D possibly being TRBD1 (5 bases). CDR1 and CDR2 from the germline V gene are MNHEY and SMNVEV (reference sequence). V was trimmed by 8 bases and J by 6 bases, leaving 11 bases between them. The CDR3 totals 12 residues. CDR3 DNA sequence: TGTGCCAGCGGACCGCAGGGTCAGCCCCAGCATTTT. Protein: CASGPQGQPQHF.

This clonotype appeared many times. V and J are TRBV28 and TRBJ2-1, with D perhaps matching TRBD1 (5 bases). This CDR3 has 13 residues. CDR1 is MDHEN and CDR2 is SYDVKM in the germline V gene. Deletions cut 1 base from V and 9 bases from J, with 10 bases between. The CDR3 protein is CASSLSRGREQFF. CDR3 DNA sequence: TGTGCCAGCAGTTTATCAAGGGGTCGTGAGCAGTTCTTC.

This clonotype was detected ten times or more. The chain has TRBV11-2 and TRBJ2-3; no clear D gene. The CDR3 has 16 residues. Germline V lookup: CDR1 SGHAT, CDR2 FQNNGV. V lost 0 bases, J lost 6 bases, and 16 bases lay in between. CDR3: CASSLDARFLMDTQYF. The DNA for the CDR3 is TGTGCCAGCAGCTTAGATGCCAGGTTCCTCATGGATACGCAGTATTTT.

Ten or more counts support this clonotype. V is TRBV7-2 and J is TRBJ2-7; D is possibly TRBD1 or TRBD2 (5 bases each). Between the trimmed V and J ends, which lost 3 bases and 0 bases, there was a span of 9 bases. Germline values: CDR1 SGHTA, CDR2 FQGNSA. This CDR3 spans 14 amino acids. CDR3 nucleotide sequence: TGTGCCAGCAGCTTCTGGGGGAGCTCCTACGAGCAGTACTTC. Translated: CASSFWGSSYEQYF.

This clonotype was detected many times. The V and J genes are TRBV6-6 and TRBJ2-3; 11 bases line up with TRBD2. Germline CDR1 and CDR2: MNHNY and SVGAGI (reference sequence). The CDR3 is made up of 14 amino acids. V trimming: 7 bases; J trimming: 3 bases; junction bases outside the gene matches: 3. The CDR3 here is CASIRTSGTDTQYF. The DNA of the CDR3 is TGTGCCAGCATTCGGACTAGCGGGACAGATACGCAGTATTTT.

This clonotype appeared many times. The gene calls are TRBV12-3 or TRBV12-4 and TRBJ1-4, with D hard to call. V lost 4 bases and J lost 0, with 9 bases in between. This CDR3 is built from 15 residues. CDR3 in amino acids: CASSSLFATNEKLFF. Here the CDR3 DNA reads TGTGCCAGCAGTTCCCTCTTTGCAACTAATGAAAAACTGTTTTTT.

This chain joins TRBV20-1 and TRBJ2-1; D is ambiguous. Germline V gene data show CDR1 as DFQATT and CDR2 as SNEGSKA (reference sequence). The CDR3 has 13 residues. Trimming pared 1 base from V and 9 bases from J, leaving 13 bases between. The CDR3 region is CSARGQPKREQFF. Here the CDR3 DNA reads TGCAGTGCTAGAGGGCAGCCCAAGCGTGAGCAGTTCTTC.

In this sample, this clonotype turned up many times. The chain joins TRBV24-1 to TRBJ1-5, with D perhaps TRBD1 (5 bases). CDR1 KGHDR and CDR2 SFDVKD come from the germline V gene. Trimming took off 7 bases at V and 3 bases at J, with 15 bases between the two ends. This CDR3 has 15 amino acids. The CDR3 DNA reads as TGTGCCACCAGCCGGAGGGGAGATTTCAATCAGCCCCAGCATTTT. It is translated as CATSRRGDFNQPQHF.

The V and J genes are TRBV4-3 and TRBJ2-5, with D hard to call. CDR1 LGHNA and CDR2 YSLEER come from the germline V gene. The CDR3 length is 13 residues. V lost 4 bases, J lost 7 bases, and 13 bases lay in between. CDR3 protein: CASSPTSSGTQYF. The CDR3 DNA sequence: TGCGCCAGCAGCCCGACATCATCGGGGACCCAGTACTTC.

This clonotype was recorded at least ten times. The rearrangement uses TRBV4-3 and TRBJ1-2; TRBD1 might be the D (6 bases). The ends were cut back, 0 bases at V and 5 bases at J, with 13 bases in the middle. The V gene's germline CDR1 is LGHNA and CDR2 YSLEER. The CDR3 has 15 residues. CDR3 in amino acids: CASSQDGRGQYGYTF. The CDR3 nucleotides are TGCGCCAGCAGCCAAGATGGCCGGGGGCAGTATGGCTACACCTTC.